This T cell receptor beta chain was captured by sequencing in a study of identifying expanded T cells in peripheral blood. Repertoires were generated with immunoSEQ multiplex PCR, while TCRdb's copy carries only in-frame clones and drops some. The sample consists of 90,000 to 110,000 clones, 88% of them appearing once. No infections or other immune events were documented during collection. This CDR3 comprises 16 residues. Per germline, CDR1 MGHRA and CDR2 YSYEKL. Trimming at V came to 0 bases and at J to 3 bases, leaving 5 bases not matched to a gene. The sequencing sample was made of blood. The gene calls are TRBV4-1 and TRBJ2-1, with 7 positions matching TRBD2. The sequence came from a person between 18 and 75 years old in good health. This CDR3 is CASSQDDGGSYNEQFF. The CDR3 nucleotides read TGCGCCAGCAGCCAAGATGACGGGGGGAGCTACAATGAGCAGTTCTTC.